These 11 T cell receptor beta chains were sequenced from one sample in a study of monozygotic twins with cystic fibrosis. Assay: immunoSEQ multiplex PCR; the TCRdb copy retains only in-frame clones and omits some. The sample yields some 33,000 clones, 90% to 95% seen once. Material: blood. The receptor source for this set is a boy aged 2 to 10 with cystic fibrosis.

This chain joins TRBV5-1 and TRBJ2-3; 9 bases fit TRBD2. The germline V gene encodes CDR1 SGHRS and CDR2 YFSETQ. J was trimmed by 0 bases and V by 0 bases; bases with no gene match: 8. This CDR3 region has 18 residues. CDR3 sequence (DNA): TGCGCCAGCAGCTTGGGCTTTAGCGGGGGCACTAGCACAGATACGCAGTATTTT. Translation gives CASSLGFSGGTSTDTQYF.

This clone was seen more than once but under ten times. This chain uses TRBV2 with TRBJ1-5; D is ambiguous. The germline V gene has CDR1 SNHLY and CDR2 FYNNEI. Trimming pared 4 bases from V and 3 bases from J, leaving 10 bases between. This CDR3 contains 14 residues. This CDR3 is CASSGTGLNQPQHF. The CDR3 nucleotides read TGTGCCAGCAGTGGAACGGGTCTCAATCAGCCCCAGCATTTT. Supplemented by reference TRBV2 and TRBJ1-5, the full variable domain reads EPEVTQTPSHQVTQMGQEVILRCVPISNHLYFYWYRQILGQKVEFLVSFYNNEISEKSEIFDDQFSVERPDGSNFTLKIRSTKLEDSAMYFCASSGTGLNQPQHFGDGTRLSIL.

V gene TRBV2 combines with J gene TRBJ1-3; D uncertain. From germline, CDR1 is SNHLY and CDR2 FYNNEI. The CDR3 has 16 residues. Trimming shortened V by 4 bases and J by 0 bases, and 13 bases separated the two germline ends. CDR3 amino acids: CASSVVRVYSGNTIYF. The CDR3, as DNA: TGTGCCAGCAGTGTGGTTAGGGTATACTCTGGAAACACCATATATTTT.

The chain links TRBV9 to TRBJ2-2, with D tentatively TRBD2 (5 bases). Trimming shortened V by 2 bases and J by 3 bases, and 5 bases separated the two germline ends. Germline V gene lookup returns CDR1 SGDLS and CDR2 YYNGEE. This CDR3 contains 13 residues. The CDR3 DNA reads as TGTGCCAGCAGCGTGGGAGACACCGGGGAGCTGTTTTTT. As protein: CASSVGDTGELFF. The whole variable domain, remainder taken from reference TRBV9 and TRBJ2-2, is DSGVTQTPKHLITATGQRVTLRCSPRSGDLSVYWYQQSLDQGLQFLIQYYNGEERAKGNILERFSAQQFPDLHSELNLSSLELGDSALYFCASSVGDTGELFFGEGSRLTVL.

CDR3 residues: CASSLPQGDTEAFF. The DNA for the CDR3 is TGTGCCAGCAGCCTCCCACAGGGTGACACTGAAGCTTTCTTT. V usage is TRBV14 and J usage is TRBJ1-1, with a tentative D call TRBD1 (6 bases). This CDR3 region has 14 residues. V was clipped by 4 bases and J by 3 bases, with 12 bases between them. Per the germline V gene, CDR1 is SGHDN and CDR2 is FVKESK.

CDR3 protein: CAILGLAASQETQYF. CDR3 bases: TGTGCCATTTTAGGACTAGCGGCAAGCCAAGAGACCCAGTACTTC. This chain connects TRBV2 to TRBJ2-5, with 10 bases that match TRBD2. V shed 10 bases, J shed 1 base, and the junction held 9 bases outside the gene matches. CDR1 and CDR2 (germline): SNHLY, FYNNEI. The CDR3 sequence is 15 residues long.

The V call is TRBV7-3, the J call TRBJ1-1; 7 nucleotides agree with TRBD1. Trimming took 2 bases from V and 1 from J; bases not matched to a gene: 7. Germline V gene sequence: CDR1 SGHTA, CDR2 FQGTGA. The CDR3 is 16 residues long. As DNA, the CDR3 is TGTGCCAGCAGCTTATCAGGGGGGCCTAGGAACACTGAAGCTTTCTTT. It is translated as CASSLSGGPRNTEAFF.

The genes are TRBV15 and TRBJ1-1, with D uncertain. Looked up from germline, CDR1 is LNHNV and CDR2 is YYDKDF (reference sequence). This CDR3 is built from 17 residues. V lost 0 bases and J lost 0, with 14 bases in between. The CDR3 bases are TGTGCCACCAGCAGAGAGAAGAGGTCGACGGTGAACACTGAAGCTTTCTTT. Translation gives CATSREKRSTVNTEAFF.

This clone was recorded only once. This CDR3 reads CASSVTGTPSYEQYF. The CDR3 DNA reads TGTGCCAGCAGCGTCACCGGGACACCGTCCTACGAGCAGTACTTC. The genes are TRBV9 and TRBJ2-7; the D gene is possibly TRBD1 (6 bases). In germline, CDR1 is SGDLS, CDR2 YYNGEE. Trimming cost V 2 bases and J 1 base, with 13 bases left between them. This CDR3 spans 15 amino acids.

The CDR3 region is CASSVDMNTEAFF. For the CDR3, the DNA is TGTGCCAGCAGTGTGGACATGAACACTGAAGCTTTCTTT. The chain couples TRBV25-1 to TRBJ1-1; D possibly corresponds to TRBD1 (5 bases). Germline CDR1 is MGHDK and CDR2 is SYGVNS. The CDR3 contains 13 residues. V was pared by 4 bases and J by 0 bases, with 6 bases between.

CDR3 region: CASSHPGTVLNNEQFF. The CDR3 DNA follows: TGTGCCAGCAGCCACCCCGGGACCGTTCTTAACAATGAGCAGTTCTTC. The rearrangement links TRBV4-2 to TRBJ2-1, with D perhaps given as TRBD1 or TRBD2 (5 bases each). This CDR3 is 16 amino acids long. Germline V lookup: CDR1 LGHNA, CDR2 YNFKEQ. The V gene lost 3 bases and the J gene lost 5 bases, with 17 bases spanning the gap.